What follows are 21 T cell receptor beta chains derived from one specimen sequenced in a study of cytomegalovirus exposure and HLA in healthy donors. PCR primers comprised 60 Vbeta and 13 Jbeta primers. Clones were read by immunoSEQ multiplex PCR, and TCRdb kept only the in-frame ones, dropping some. Here the sample spans around 130,000 clones, around 75% being singletons. The sequencing input was PBMCs. These receptors were obtained from a woman in her 30s in good health and CMV-seronegative.

This clone was counted a single time. The chain links TRBV7-2 to TRBJ1-5, with 8 bases fitting TRBD1. V was clipped by 1 base and J by 6 bases; unmatched bases: 2. Per the germline V gene, CDR1 is SGHTA and CDR2 is FQGNSA. CDR3 length equals 14 residues. The CDR3 spells CASSLGTGFQPQHF. DNA for the CDR3: TGTGCCAGCAGCTTAGGGACAGGGTTTCAGCCCCAGCATTTT.

The rearrangement uses TRBV11-2 and TRBJ2-7; weak D call: TRBD2 (5 bases). Germline CDR1 and CDR2: SGHAT and FQNNGV. V was clipped by 1 base and J by 3 bases, with 13 bases between them. The CDR3 has 15 amino acids. The CDR3 bases are TGTGCCAGCAGCTTAGGGGGTAGCGCAAACTACGAGCAGTACTTC. Encoded protein: CASSLGGSANYEQYF.

The CDR3 coding sequence is TGTGCCAGCACCAGGGATAATTCACCCCTCCACTTT. Its translation is CASTRDNSPLHF. J is TRBJ1-6 and V is TRBV27, with D possibly being TRBD1 (5 bases). CDR1 and CDR2 (germline): MNHEY, SMNVEV (reference sequence). The CDR3 runs 12 residues. V lost 7 bases and J 5 bases, leaving 6 bases between the germline ends.

The rearrangement links TRBV27 to TRBJ2-1, with 10 positions matching TRBD2. Per germline, CDR1 MNHEY and CDR2 SMNVEV (reference sequence). This CDR3 contains 21 residues. V lost 4 bases to trimming and J lost 6 bases; unmatched junction nucleotides: 24. The CDR3 DNA sequence: TGTGCCAGCAGTTCCAGGCCCCGGGGACAGCCAGCGGGAGGGCCGTTCAATGAGCAGTTCTTC. Its protein product is CASSSRPRGQPAGGPFNEQFF.

V and J are TRBV5-1 and TRBJ2-7, with 7 bases that match TRBD1. Per the germline V gene, CDR1 is SGHRS and CDR2 is YFSETQ. The CDR3 contains 14 residues. After removal of 4 bases from V and 6 bases from J, the junction contained 10 bases not matched to a gene. The CDR3 DNA reads as TGCGCCAGCAGCCTAGGGACAGTAACGCGCGAGCAGTACGTC. Its translation is CASSLGTVTREQYV.

This clone was detected only a few times. This chain links TRBV7-2 with TRBJ2-3; 9 bases are shared with TRBD2. The length of the CDR3 is 18 residues. Germline CDR1 and CDR2: SGHTA and FQGNSA. V lost 4 bases and J lost 0; bases outside the gene matches: 11. CDR3 nucleotide sequence: TGTGCCAGCAGCTCCCGGGGTAGCGGGGGATCAAGCACAGATACGCAGTATTTT. Translation: CASSSRGSGGSSTDTQYF.

This chain uses TRBV6-1 with TRBJ1-1; possible D gene TRBD1, 5 bases. CDR3 length: 13 residues. With 10 bases removed from V and 0 bases from J, the gap between germline ends came to 12 bases. Per germline, CDR1 MNHNS and CDR2 SASEGT. The CDR3 nucleotides read TGTGCCACCGCGGGGGGGATGAACACTGAAGCTTTCTTT. Protein: CATAGGMNTEAFF.

The chain employs TRBV9 and TRBJ2-1; 7 positions agree with TRBD1. Germline loops: CDR1 SGDLS, CDR2 YYNGEE. This CDR3 has 19 residues. V was pared by 3 bases and J by 3 bases, with 18 bases of the junction left unmatched. CDR3 DNA: TGTGCCAGCAGCGGACAGGGAACGGTAGGACCGCAGCTCTACAATGAGCAGTTCTTC. This encodes CASSGQGTVGPQLYNEQFF.

The rearrangement joins TRBV28 to TRBJ2-7, with 12 bases lining up with TRBD2. There are 15 residues in the CDR3. V trimming: 3 bases; J trimming: 4 bases; junction bases outside the gene matches: 4. The V gene's germline CDR1 is MDHEN and CDR2 SYDVKM. The CDR3 bases are TGTGCCAGCAGTTTGACTAGCGGGAGATCGTACGAGCAGTACTTC. It specifies CASSLTSGRSYEQYF.

The chain carries TRBV7-2 and TRBJ1-2; weak D call: TRBD1 (5 bases). The germline V gene has CDR1 SGHTA and CDR2 FQGNSA. V was trimmed by 1 base and J by 1 base, leaving 10 bases between them. The CDR3 runs 15 residues. CDR3 sequence reads: CASSLVTGHNYGYTF. The CDR3 DNA is TGTGCCAGCAGCTTAGTTACAGGCCATAACTATGGCTACACCTTC. Full variable domain (remainder filled in from reference TRBV7-2 and TRBJ1-2): GAGVSQSPSNKVTEKGKDVELRCDPISGHTALYWYRQSLGQGLEFLIYFQGNSAPDKSGLPSDRFSAERTGGSVSTLTIQRTQQEDSAVYLCASSLVTGHNYGYTFGSGTRLTVV.

This clone appeared a few times. V and J are TRBV4-1 and TRBJ2-5, with D possibly being TRBD2 (6 bases). V was shortened by 0 bases and J by 2 bases, with 19 bases between the two germline ends. Germline assignment: CDR1 MGHRA and CDR2 YSYEKL. The length of the CDR3 is 18 residues. CDR3 protein: CASSQDQVSGTGQETQYF. DNA of the CDR3: TGCGCCAGCAGCCAAGACCAAGTTTCCGGGACTGGACAAGAGACCCAGTACTTC.

In its sample, this clone was seen a few times. The chain is built from TRBV5-4 and TRBJ2-1; TRBD1 matches 8 bases. Germline values: CDR1 SGHNT, CDR2 YYREEE (reference sequence). The CDR3 is 13 amino acids. Trimming cost V 2 bases and J 8 bases; bases outside gene matches: 3. The CDR3 is CASSFGTGYEQFF. The CDR3 DNA is TGTGCCAGCAGCTTTGGGACAGGCTATGAGCAGTTCTTC.

The chain has TRBV7-6 and TRBJ2-1; TRBD2 might be the D (5 bases). Germline V gives CDR1 SGHVS, CDR2 FNYEAQ. Trimming removed 6 bases at V and 9 bases at J, with 21 bases between. This CDR3 is built from 15 residues. CDR3 bases: TGTGCCAGCAGTTCAGGACTGGCCCTCAGTGGTGAGCAGTTCTTC. The encoded protein is CASSSGLALSGEQFF.

CDR3 DNA: TGTGCCAGCAGCCCGCGTAGCGGGGCGAACACCGGGGAGCTGTTTTTT. Translation gives CASSPRSGANTGELFF. This rearrangement joins TRBV9 to TRBJ2-2; 8 nucleotides agree with TRBD2. Germline CDR1 and CDR2: SGDLS and YYNGEE. This CDR3 has 16 residues. J was trimmed by 0 bases and V by 4 bases; bases with no gene match: 5. Drawing the rest from reference TRBV9 and TRBJ2-2, the complete variable domain is DSGVTQTPKHLITATGQRVTLRCSPRSGDLSVYWYQQSLDQGLQFLIQYYNGEERAKGNILERFSAQQFPDLHSELNLSSLELGDSALYFCASSPRSGANTGELFFGEGSRLTVL.

The CDR3 protein is CASSAGENEKLFF. The CDR3 region has the DNA TGTGCCAGCAGTGCTGGGGAGAATGAAAAACTGTTTTTT. The rearrangement links TRBV2 to TRBJ1-4; D gene unclear. Deletions cut 4 bases from V and 5 bases from J, with 8 bases between. The CDR3 is 13 amino acids. Germline V gene data show CDR1 as SNHLY and CDR2 as FYNNEI.

The gene calls are TRBV5-1 and TRBJ1-4, with 10 bases aligning to TRBD1. Unmatched junction bases numbered 3, after V lost 3 bases and J lost 7 bases. This CDR3 region has 14 residues. Germline values: CDR1 SGHRS, CDR2 YFSETQ. This CDR3 is CASSYGQGGEKLFF. The DNA for the CDR3 is TGCGCCAGCAGCTACGGACAGGGGGGTGAAAAACTGTTTTTT.

Details on this clone: The same CDR3 arises from other DNA sequences in this sample as well. The CDR3 region is CASSIGTGGETQYF. In nucleotides, the CDR3 is TGTGCCAGTAGTATCGGGACAGGGGGAGAGACCCAGTACTTC. The rearrangement joins TRBV19 to TRBJ2-5; 11 bases align to TRBD1. Germline loops: CDR1 LNHDA, CDR2 SQIVND (reference sequence). The CDR3 has 14 amino acids. Losses at the gene ends were 3 bases for V and 4 bases for J; bases not matched to a gene: 1.

V and J are TRBV12-5 and TRBJ1-2; no firm D call. This CDR3 has 14 residues. V lost 6 bases to trimming and J lost 4 bases, with 15 bases between them. Germline assignment: CDR1 LGHNT and CDR2 FRNRAP. The CDR3 sequence: CASGHGGAGYGYTF. DNA for the CDR3: TGTGCTAGTGGCCACGGAGGAGCGGGCTATGGCTACACCTTC.

The chain combines TRBV5-1 with TRBJ2-1; 8 bases match TRBD1. The V and J ends lost 1 base and 1 base, in that order; junction bases with no gene match: 13. Germline lookup yields CDR1 SGHRS and CDR2 YFSETQ. CDR3 length: 19 residues. CDR3 residues: CASSLPSLGQGVSYNEQFF. The CDR3 nucleotides read TGCGCCAGCAGCTTGCCGTCCCTTGGACAGGGTGTGTCCTACAATGAGCAGTTCTTC. The full variable domain, in which reference TRBV5-1 and TRBJ2-1 provide the parts outside the CDR3, is KAGVTQTPRYLIKTRGQQVTLSCSPISGHRSVSWYQQTPGQGLQFLFEYFSETQRNKGNFPGRFSGRQFSNSRSEMNVSTLELGDSALYLCASSLPSLGQGVSYNEQFFGPGTRLTVL.

This clone was recorded once. The rearrangement links TRBV29-1 to TRBJ1-2; the D gene is possibly TRBD1 (6 bases). Germline CDR1 SQVTM, CDR2 ANQGSEA. The V gene lost 3 bases and the J gene lost 5 bases, with 10 bases spanning the gap. CDR3 size: 12 residues. The CDR3 spells CSVERGFYGYTF. CDR3 DNA: TGCAGCGTTGAGAGGGGGTTTTATGGCTACACCTTC.

The chain employs TRBV5-1 and TRBJ2-7, with TRBD2 matching over 11 bases. From germline, CDR1 is SGHRS and CDR2 YFSETQ. The CDR3 sequence is 15 residues long. Trimming removed 4 bases from V and 1 base from J; junction bases left unmatched: 4. As DNA, the CDR3 is TGCGCCAGCAGCCCACTAGCGGGAGCTTCCTACGAGCAGTACTTC. This gives the protein CASSPLAGASYEQYF. The complete variable domain, with remaining parts taken from reference TRBV5-1 and TRBJ2-7, reads KAGVTQTPRYLIKTRGQQVTLSCSPISGHRSVSWYQQTPGQGLQFLFEYFSETQRNKGNFPGRFSGRQFSNSRSEMNVSTLELGDSALYLCASSPLAGASYEQYFGPGTRLTVT.